The 10 T cell receptor beta chains presented below share a single source sample, sequenced in a study of blood T cell repertoires in COVID-19. Sequencing was performed with immunoSEQ multiplex PCR; in TCRdb, only in-frame clones are kept and a portion is missing. The data hold 70,000 to 100,000 clones, with about 88% observed a single time. The source material was peripheral blood. The receptors originated from a woman older than 75 with acute or convalescent COVID-19.

The V gene is TRBV7-3, the J gene TRBJ2-3; a possible D gene is TRBD1 (6 bases). The CDR3 length is 17 residues. V lost 2 bases to trimming and J lost 2 bases, with 17 bases between them. Germline V lookup: CDR1 SGHTA, CDR2 FQGTGA. The CDR3 sequence: CASSLRGVGASTDTQYF. The CDR3 region has the DNA TGTGCCAGCAGCTTACGGGGTGTGGGGGCTTCCACAGATACGCAGTATTTT.

The chain joins TRBV12-5 to TRBJ2-1; D perhaps matches TRBD2 (7 bases). Trimming removed 6 bases from V and 10 bases from J, with 16 bases in between. Germline V CDR1 and CDR2: LGHNT, FRNRAP. This CDR3 is built from 13 residues. The DNA of the CDR3 is TGTGCTAGTGGCATCACAGGGAGGGGGGAGCAGTTCTTC. This sequence encodes CASGITGRGEQFF.

V is TRBV30 and J is TRBJ2-5; 7 bases are shared with TRBD2. V shed 4 bases and J 0 bases; nucleotides not matched to a gene: 5. Germline loops: CDR1 GTSNPN, CDR2 SVGIG (reference sequence). The CDR3 runs to 14 residues. This CDR3 is CAWNRGEYQETQYF. DNA for the CDR3: TGTGCCTGGAATCGGGGGGAGTACCAAGAGACCCAGTACTTC.

The chain couples TRBV7-9 to TRBJ1-5, with D perhaps matching TRBD1 (5 bases). The CDR3 is made up of 14 amino acids. V lost 1 base, J lost 4 bases, and 8 bases lay in between. Germline V gene data show CDR1 as SEHNR and CDR2 as FQNEAQ (reference sequence). The CDR3 nucleotides read TGTGCCAGCAGCTTAGAGGGGCGGAATCAGCCCCAGCATTTT. Its protein is CASSLEGRNQPQHF.

CDR3 amino acids: CSASLASGTHDATQYF. The CDR3 nucleotides read TGCAGTGCTAGTCTCGCTAGCGGGACCCACGACGCTACGCAGTATTTT. J is TRBJ2-3 and V is TRBV20-1; TRBD2 aligns across 9 bases. Germline CDR1 is DFQATT and CDR2 is SNEGSKA (reference sequence). This CDR3 region has 16 residues. V lost 3 bases to trimming and J lost 8 bases; unmatched junction nucleotides: 15.

This chain joins TRBV2 and TRBJ2-3, with a tentative D call TRBD2 (6 bases). Germline V lookup: CDR1 SNHLY, CDR2 FYNNEI. The length of the CDR3 is 17 residues. Trimming cost V 4 bases and J 4 bases, with 21 bases left between them. CDR3 protein: CASSARVGGLASDTQYF. CDR3 nucleotide sequence: TGTGCCAGCAGTGCTCGGGTAGGAGGGCTAGCTTCAGATACGCAGTATTTT.

CDR3 protein: CAWSVRRDGQPQHF. For the CDR3, the DNA is TGTGCCTGGAGTGTACGGCGGGATGGTCAGCCCCAGCATTTT. The V gene is TRBV30, the J gene TRBJ1-5, with D unresolved. The V gene's germline CDR1 is GTSNPN and CDR2 SVGIG (reference sequence). The CDR3 runs to 14 residues. The V gene lost 0 bases and the J gene lost 6 bases, with 12 bases spanning the gap.

The V and J genes are TRBV14 and TRBJ2-1, with TRBD2 matching over 8 bases. CDR1 is SGHDN and CDR2 is FVKESK in the germline V gene. This CDR3 contains 15 residues. Trimming removed 1 base from V and 6 bases from J; junction bases left unmatched: 5. The CDR3 loop is CASSQAPGLGNEQFF. CDR3 DNA sequence: TGTGCCAGCAGCCAAGCACCGGGACTAGGCAATGAGCAGTTCTTC.

The gene calls are TRBV11-3 and TRBJ2-7; possible D gene TRBD1, 7 bases. The V end was cut by 4 bases, the J end by 2 bases, with 15 bases between. The V gene's germline CDR1 is SGHNT and CDR2 YENEEA. The CDR3 has 15 residues. CDR3 amino acids: CASSWGDSPAYEQYF. The CDR3 coding sequence is TGTGCCAGCAGCTGGGGGGACAGTCCAGCCTACGAGCAGTACTTC.

The chain is built from TRBV27 and TRBJ1-5; TRBD1 aligns across 7 bases. V gave up 9 bases and J gave up 0 bases; unmatched junction bases: 5. CDR1 is MNHEY, CDR2 SMNVEV, per germline (reference sequence). The CDR3 spans 14 residues. CDR3 sequence reads: CASDRDYSNQPQHF. CDR3 in DNA: TGTGCCAGTGACAGGGATTATAGCAATCAGCCCCAGCATTTT.